This T cell receptor (beta chain) was found in a study of T cells in Graves' hyperthyroidism and ophthalmopathy. Any patient presenting with uncontrolled infection, other autoimmune disease, pregnancy or lactation was left out. The CDR3 regions of TCR beta were amplified from RNA transcripts. TCR CDR3 underwent first-round RT-PCR with the HTBI primer set. MiXCR was run by TCRdb on the multiplex PCR reads, yielding one entry per CDR3 protein. The sample holds a few hundred thousand distinct CDR3 sequences, around 15% seen once. The receptor was isolated from a woman between 55 and 75 years old with Graves' ophthalmopathy. Sequenced input: blood.

CDR3 protein: CASSNSGTLDNEKLFF. For the CDR3, the DNA is TGTGCCAGCAGCAACTCCGGGACCCTCGATAATGAAAAACTGTTTTTT. The chain employs TRBV7-9 and TRBJ1-4, with D possibly matching TRBD1 (5 bases). V was trimmed by 5 bases and J by 4 bases, leaving 17 bases between them. Germline V CDR1 and CDR2: SEHNR, FQNEAQ (reference sequence). The length of the CDR3 is 16 residues. Using reference TRBV7-9 and TRBJ1-4 for the parts outside the CDR3, the full variable domain is DTGVSQNPRHKITKRGQNVTFRCDPISEHNRLYWYRQTLGQGPEFLTYFQNEAQLEKSRLLSDRFSAERPKGSFSTLEIQRTEQGDSAMYLCASSNSGTLDNEKLFFGSGTQLSVL.